This T cell receptor (beta chain) stems from a study of OX40 agonist ivuxolimab in advanced cancers. Study details: Clinicians treated patients with ivuxolimab, an agonistic anti-OX40 (CD134) antibody. Melanoma, hepatocellular carcinoma, head and neck or renal cell cancer occurred in dose-escalation patients. Around 40% of patients had received prior checkpoint inhibitor therapy.

Sequencing was performed with immunoSEQ multiplex PCR; in TCRdb, only in-frame clones are kept and a portion is missing. The sample shows tens of thousands of clones, 80% to 95% of them seen only once. Overall study results and limits: It was also the case that some nonresponders had low normalized T-cell clonal expansion.

With 6 bases removed from V and 1 base from J, the gap between germline ends came to 13 bases. The CDR3 length is 14 residues. CDR1 and CDR2 (germline): MNHEY, SMNVEV (reference sequence). About this clone itself: Its matching antigen is unknown.

Sequences were derived from CD4+ or CD8+ T cells sorted from blood, sampled in a trial of the OX40 agonist ivuxolimab. The rearrangement links TRBV27 to TRBJ2-7; D gene unclear. The receptor comes from an adult with an advanced solid tumor such as melanoma, head and neck, liver or kidney cancer. The DNA of the CDR3 is TGTGCCAGCAGCCAGACCCACACTTCCTACGAGCAGTACTTC. Its translation is CASSQTHTSYEQYF.